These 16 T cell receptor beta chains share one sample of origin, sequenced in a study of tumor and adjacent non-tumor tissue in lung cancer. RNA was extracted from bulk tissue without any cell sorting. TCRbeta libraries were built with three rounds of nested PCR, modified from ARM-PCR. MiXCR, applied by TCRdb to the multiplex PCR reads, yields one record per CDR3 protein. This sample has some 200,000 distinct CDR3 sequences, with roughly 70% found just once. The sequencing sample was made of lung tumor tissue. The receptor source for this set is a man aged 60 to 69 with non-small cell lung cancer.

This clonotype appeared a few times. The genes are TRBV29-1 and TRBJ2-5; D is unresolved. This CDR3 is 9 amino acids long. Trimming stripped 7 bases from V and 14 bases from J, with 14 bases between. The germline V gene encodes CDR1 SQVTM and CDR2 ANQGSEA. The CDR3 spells CSGVETNYF. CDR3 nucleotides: TGCAGCGGAGTAGAGACCAATTACTTC.

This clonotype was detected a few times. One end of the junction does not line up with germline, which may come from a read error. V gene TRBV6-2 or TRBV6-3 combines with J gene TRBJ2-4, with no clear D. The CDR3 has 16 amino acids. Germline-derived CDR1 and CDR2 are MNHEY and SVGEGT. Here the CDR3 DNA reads TGTACCAGCAGTTACGACATTTCCCCCATCAAAAACATTCAGTACTTC. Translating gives CTSSYDISPIKNIQYF.

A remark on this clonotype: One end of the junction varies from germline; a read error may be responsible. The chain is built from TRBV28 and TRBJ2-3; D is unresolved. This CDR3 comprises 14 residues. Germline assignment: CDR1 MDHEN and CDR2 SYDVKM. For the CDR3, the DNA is TGTGCCAACAGAATCGCGACTGGCACAGATACGCAGTATTTC. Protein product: CANRIATGTDTQYF.

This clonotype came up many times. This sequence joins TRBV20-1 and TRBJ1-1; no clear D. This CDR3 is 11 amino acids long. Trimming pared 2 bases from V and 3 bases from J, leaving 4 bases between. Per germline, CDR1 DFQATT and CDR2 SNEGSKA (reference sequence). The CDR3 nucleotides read TGCAGTGCTAGAAGGGACACTGAAGCTTTCTTT. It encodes CSARRDTEAFF.

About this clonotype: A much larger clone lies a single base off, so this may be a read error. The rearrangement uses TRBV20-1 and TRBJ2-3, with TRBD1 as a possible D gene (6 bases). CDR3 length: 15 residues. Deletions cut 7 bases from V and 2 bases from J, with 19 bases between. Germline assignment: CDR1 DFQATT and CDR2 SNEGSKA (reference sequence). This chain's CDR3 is CSGCDRPGITDTQYF. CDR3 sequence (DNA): TGCAGTGGTTGCGACAGGCCGGGGATCACAGATACGCAGTATTTT.

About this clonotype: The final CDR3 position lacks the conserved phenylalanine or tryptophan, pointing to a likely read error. As DNA, the CDR3 is TGTGCCATCAGTTATTCCGGACTAGCGAGTTACGAGCAGTACCTC. Translated, it gives CAISYSGLASYEQYL. The chain combines TRBV6-5 with TRBJ2-7; 9 positions match TRBD2. The germline CDR1 and CDR2 sequences are MNHEY and SVGAGI. The CDR3 covers 15 residues.

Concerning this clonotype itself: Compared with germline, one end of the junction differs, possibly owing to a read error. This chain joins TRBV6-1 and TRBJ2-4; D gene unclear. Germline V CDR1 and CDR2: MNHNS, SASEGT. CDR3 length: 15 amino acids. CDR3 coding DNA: TGTGCCAGGACGATCGGTACCCAAGCCAAAAACATTCAGCACTTC. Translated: CARTIGTQAKNIQHF.

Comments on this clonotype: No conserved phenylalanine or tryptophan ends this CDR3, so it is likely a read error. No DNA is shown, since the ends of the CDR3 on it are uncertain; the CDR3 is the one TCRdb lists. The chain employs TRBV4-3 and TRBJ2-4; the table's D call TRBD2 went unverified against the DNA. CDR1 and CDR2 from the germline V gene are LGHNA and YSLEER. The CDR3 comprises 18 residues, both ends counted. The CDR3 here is CASSQDPAGGPAKNIKYI.

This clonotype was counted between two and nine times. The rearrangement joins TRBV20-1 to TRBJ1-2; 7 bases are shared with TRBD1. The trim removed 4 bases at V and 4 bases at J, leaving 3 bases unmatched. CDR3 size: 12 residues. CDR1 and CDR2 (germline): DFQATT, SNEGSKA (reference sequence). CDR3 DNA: TGCAGTGCTACAGGGGGGACCTATGGCTACACCTTC. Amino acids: CSATGGTYGYTF.

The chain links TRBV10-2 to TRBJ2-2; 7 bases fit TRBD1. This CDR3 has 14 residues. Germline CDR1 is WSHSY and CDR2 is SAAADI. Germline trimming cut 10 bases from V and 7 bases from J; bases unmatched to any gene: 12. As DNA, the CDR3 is TGCGCCAATAGCGACAGGGTGGGGATCGGGGAGCTGTTTTTT. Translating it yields CANSDRVGIGELFF.

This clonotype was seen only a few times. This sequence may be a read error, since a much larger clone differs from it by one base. The CDR3 sequence: CSVREAPMNTEAFF. DNA of the CDR3: TGCAGTGTTAGAGAAGCACCCATGAACACTGAAGCTTTCTTT. The V call is TRBV20-1, the J call TRBJ1-1; D unresolved. This CDR3 spans 14 amino acids. From germline, CDR1 is DFQATT and CDR2 SNEGSKA (reference sequence).

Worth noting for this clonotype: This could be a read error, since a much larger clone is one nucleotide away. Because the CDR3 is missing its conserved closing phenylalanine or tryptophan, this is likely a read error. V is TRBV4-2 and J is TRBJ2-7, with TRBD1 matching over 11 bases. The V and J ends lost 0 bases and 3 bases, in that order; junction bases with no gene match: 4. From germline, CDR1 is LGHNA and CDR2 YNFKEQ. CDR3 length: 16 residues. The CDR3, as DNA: TGTGCCAGCAGCCAAGAGACCGGGACAGGGGGCTACGAGCAGTACCTC. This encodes CASSQETGTGGYEQYL.

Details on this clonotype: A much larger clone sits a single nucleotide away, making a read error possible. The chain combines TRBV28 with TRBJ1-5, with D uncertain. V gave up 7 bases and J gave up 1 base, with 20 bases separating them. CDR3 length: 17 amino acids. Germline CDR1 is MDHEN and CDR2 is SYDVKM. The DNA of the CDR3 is TGTGCCAGCACTACTGGACCTCTAAGGTTGAGCAATCAGCCCCAGCATTTT. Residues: CASTTGPLRLSNQPQHF.

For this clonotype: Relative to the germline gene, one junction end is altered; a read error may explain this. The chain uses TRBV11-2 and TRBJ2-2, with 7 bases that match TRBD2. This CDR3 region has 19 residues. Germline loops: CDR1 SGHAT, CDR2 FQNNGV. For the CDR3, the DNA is TGTGCCAGCAGCTTAGCGGGGTTCATAGTGGGGGGGAACACCGGGGAGCTATTTTTT. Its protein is CASSLAGFIVGGNTGELFF.

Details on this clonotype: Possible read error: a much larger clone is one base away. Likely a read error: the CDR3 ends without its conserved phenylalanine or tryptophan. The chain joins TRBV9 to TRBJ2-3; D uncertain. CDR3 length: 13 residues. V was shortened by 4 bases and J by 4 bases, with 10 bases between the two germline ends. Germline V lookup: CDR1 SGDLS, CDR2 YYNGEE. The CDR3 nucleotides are TGTGCCAGCAGCTATTCTAACGCAGATACGCAGTATTTA. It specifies CASSYSNADTQYL.

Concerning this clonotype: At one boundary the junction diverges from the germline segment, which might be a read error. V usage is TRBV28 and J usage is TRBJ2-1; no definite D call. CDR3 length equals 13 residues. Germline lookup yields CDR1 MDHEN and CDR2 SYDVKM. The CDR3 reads CASSAPPYNKQFF. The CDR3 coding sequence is TGTGCTAGCAGTGCACCCCCCTACAATAAGCAGTTCTTC. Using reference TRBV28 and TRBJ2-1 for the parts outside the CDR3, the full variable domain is DVKVTQSSRYLVKRTGEKVFLECVQDMDHENMFWYRQDPGLGLRLIYFSYDVKMKEKGDIPEGYSVSREKKERFSLILESASTNQTSMYLCASSAPPYNKQFFGPGTRLTVL.